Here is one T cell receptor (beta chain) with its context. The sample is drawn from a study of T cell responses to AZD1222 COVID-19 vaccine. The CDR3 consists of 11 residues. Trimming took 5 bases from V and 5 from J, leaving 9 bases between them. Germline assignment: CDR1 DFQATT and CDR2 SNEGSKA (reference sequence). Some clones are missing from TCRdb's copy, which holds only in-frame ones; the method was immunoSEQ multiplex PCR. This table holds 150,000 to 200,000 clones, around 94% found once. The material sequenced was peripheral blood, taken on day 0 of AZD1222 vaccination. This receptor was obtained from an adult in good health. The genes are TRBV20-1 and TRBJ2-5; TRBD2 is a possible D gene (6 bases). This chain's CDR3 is CSAGRGETQYF. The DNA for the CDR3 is TGCAGTGCTGGTCGGGGGGAGACCCAGTACTTC.